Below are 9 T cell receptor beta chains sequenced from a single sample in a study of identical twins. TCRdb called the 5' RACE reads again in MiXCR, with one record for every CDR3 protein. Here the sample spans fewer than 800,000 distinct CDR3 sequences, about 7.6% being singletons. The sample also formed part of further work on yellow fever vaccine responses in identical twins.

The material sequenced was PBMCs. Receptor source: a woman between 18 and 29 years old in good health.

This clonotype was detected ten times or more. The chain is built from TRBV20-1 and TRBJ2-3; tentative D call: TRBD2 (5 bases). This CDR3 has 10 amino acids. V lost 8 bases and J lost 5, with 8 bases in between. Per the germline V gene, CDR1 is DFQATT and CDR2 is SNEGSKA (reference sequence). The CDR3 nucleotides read TGCAGTCCTCGGGGAGATACGCAGTATTTT. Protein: CSPRGDTQYF.

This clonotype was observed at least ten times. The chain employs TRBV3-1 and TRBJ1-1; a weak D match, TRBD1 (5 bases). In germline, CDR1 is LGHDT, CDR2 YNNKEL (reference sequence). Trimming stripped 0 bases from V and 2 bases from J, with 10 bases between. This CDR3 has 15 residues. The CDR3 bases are TGTGCCAGCAGCCAAGATCCGGGGGGAAACACTGAAGCTTTCTTT. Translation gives CASSQDPGGNTEAFF.

The CDR3 DNA follows: TGTGCCAGGACCAGGACAGGGAGCTACGAGCAGTACGTC. It encodes CARTRTGSYEQYV. The chain uses TRBV6-1 and TRBJ2-7; TRBD1 matches 8 bases. The CDR3 consists of 13 residues. Trimming removed 9 bases from V and 3 bases from J; junction bases left unmatched: 7. The germline gives CDR1 MNHNS, CDR2 SASEGT.

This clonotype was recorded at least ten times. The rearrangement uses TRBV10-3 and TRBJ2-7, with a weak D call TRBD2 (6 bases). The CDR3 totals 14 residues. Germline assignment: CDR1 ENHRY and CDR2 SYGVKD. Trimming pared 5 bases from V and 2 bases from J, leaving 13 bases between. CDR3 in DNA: TGTGCCATCAGTCAACTAGCTCCAGCCTACGAGCAGTACTTC. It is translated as CAISQLAPAYEQYF.

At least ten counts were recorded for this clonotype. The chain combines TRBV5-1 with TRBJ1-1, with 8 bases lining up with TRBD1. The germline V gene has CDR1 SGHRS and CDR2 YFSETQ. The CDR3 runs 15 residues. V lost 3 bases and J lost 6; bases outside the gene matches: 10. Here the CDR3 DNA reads TGCGCCAGCAGCTCTGGACAGGGTGATATGGCTGAAGCTTTCTTT. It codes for CASSSGQGDMAEAFF.

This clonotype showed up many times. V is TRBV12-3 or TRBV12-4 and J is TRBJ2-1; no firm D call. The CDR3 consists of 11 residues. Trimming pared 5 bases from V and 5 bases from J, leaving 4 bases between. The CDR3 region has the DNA TGTGCCAGCAGTACCCACAATGAGCAGTTCTTC. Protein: CASSTHNEQFF.

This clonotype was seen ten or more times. The CDR3 DNA is TGTGCCAGCAGTACTCGGGACAGCGCCAACGGTGTAAACACTGAAGCTTTCTTT. Its translation is CASSTRDSANGVNTEAFF. This chain connects TRBV6-5 to TRBJ1-1; 7 bases are shared with TRBD1. Germline V gene data show CDR1 as MNHEY and CDR2 as SVGAGI. V dropped 5 bases and J dropped 2; count of bases not matched to a gene: 17. The CDR3 consists of 18 residues.

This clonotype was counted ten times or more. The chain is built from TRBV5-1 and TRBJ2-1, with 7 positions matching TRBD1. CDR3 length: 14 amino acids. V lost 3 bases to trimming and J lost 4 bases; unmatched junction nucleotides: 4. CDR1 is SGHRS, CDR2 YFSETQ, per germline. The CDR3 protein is CASSSGQMYNEQFF. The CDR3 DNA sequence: TGCGCCAGCAGCTCGGGACAGATGTACAATGAGCAGTTCTTC. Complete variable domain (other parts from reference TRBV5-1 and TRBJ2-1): KAGVTQTPRYLIKTRGQQVTLSCSPISGHRSVSWYQQTPGQGLQFLFEYFSETQRNKGNFPGRFSGRQFSNSRSEMNVSTLELGDSALYLCASSSGQMYNEQFFGPGTRLTVL.

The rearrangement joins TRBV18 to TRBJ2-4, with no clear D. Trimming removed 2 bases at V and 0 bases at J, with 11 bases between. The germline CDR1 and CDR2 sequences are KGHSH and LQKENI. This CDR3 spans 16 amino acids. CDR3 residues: CASSPIDSPAKNIQYF. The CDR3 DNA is TGTGCCAGCTCACCAATCGACTCCCCAGCCAAAAACATTCAGTACTTC.